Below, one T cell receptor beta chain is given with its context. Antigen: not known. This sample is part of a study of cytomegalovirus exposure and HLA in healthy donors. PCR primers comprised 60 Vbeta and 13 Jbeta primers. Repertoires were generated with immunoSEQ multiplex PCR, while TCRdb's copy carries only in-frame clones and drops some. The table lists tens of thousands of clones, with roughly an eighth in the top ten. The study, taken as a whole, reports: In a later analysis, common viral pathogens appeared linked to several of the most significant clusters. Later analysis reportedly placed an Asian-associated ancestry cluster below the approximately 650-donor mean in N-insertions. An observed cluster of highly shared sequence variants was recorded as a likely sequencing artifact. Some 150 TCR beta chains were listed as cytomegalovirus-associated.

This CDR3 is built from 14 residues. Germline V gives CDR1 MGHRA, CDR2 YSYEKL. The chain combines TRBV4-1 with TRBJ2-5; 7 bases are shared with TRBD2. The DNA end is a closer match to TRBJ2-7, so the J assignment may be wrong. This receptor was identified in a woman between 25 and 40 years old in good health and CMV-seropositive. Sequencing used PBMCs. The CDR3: CASSQGEGLHEQYF. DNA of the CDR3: TGCGCCAGCAGCCAGGGGGAGGGCCTCCACGAGCAGTACTTC.